Sequencing of this T cell receptor beta chain was carried out in a study of blood T cell repertoires in COVID-19. Study in general: The origin of the acute and convalescent COVID-19 samples was the United States, Italy and Spain. From T cells, B-cell-depleted T cells, or PBMCs came the material, which was cDNA or gDNA.

CDR1 MNHNY and CDR2 SVGAGI come from the germline V gene (reference sequence). Trimming shortened V by 6 bases and J by 7 bases, and 18 bases separated the two germline ends. The CDR3 runs 14 residues. Per the authors' pipeline: Nucleated cell number was recorded as an estimate derived from reference gene primer amplification. TCRdb's copy holds only in-frame clones and misses some; the assay was immunoSEQ multiplex PCR. V and J calls and clone size are as listed in that table; D and trimming were resolved from the DNA. The sample has about 130,000 clones; over 60% are singletons. Sequencing used peripheral blood. The receptor comes from a woman in her 70s with acute or convalescent COVID-19. The rearrangement links TRBV6-6 to TRBJ1-2, with a possible D match to TRBD1 (5 bases). CDR3 nucleotide sequence: TGTGCCAGCAGGGGGGAGTCCCCGGGGGTTGGCTACACCTTC. Its translation is CASRGESPGVGYTF.